The 25 T cell receptor beta chains reported below all come from one sample, sequenced in a study of spatial heterogeneity in lung cancer. Each CDR3 protein is one row after TCRdb ran MiXCR on the 5' RACE reads. The sample carries about 10,000 distinct CDR3 sequences, around 6% recorded once. Their cognate antigens are unknown. The time point: sample taken at primary tumor resection. Study observations and caveats: Counts of expanded alpha and beta TCRs within tumors tracked the tumor nonsynonymous mutation count.

The source was lung tumor tissue, collected at surgery. The receptors derive from a male donor with early-stage non-small cell lung cancer.

This clonotype was observed many times. Because the library targeted alpha chains, this beta chain is an off-target read whose size means little. The chain has TRBV18 and TRBJ1-6, with D possibly TRBD1 on 5 matching bases. V was pared by 3 bases and J by 8 bases, with 17 bases between. CDR3 size: 16 residues. CDR1 KGHSH and CDR2 LQKENI come from the germline V gene. The DNA of the CDR3 is TGTGCCAGCTCACCGCGGGACCCCATAACCTATTCACCCCTCCACTTT. Translation: CASSPRDPITYSPLHF.

Judged by abundance, this clonotype is medium-sized. At one end the junction does not follow the germline gene, possibly because of a read error. The library was built for alpha chains, so this beta chain is an off-target read and its size means little. CDR3 nucleotides: TGTGCCAGCAGCCGGAGCCTGACAGGGGGCCTTCTCTTC. Encoded protein: CASSRSLTGGLLF. The gene calls are TRBV7-3 and TRBJ1-2; 10 nucleotides agree with TRBD1. This CDR3 is 13 amino acids long. Germline V gene lookup returns CDR1 SGHTA and CDR2 FQGTGA.

This clonotype was recorded at least ten times. The library was prepared for alpha chains; this beta chain is a stray read, so its frequency means little. V gene TRBV2 combines with J gene TRBJ2-1; D perhaps matches TRBD2 (6 bases). CDR1 and CDR2 (germline): SNHLY, FYNNEI. V lost 6 bases and J 4 bases, leaving 13 bases between the germline ends. The CDR3 has 14 amino acids. DNA of the CDR3: TGTGCCAGCAGACTAGAGGGAGGATACAATGAGCAGTTCTTC. Amino acid sequence: CASRLEGGYNEQFF.

Worth noting for this clonotype: Since the library was made to target alpha chains, this beta chain is a stray read and its abundance is not meaningful. The V call is TRBV5-1, the J call TRBJ2-7; unclear D gene. The ends were cut back, 3 bases at V and 4 bases at J, with 8 bases in the middle. The germline V gene has CDR1 SGHRS and CDR2 YFSETQ. CDR3 size: 12 residues. CDR3 in DNA: TGCGCCAGCAGCTCTGACCGATACGAGCAGTACTTC. Translated, it gives CASSSDRYEQYF.

This clonotype was detected many times. Because this beta chain is a stray read in a library intended to capture alpha chains, its abundance should not be given much weight. The gene calls are TRBV7-3 and TRBJ2-5, with 8 bases aligning to TRBD2. After removal of 1 base from V and 2 bases from J, the junction contained 15 bases not matched to a gene. This CDR3 spans 19 amino acids. Germline lookup yields CDR1 SGHTA and CDR2 FQGTGA. The DNA for the CDR3 is TGTGCCAGCAGCTTAAGAGGGCCGGGAGGGGGAGGTCAACAAGAGACCCAGTACTTC. This codes for CASSLRGPGGGGQQETQYF.

There are many counts of this clonotype. This beta chain turned up in a library designed for alpha chains; as an off-target read, its abundance says little. The chain carries TRBV28 and TRBJ1-5, with a weak D call TRBD1 (6 bases). The V gene's germline CDR1 is MDHEN and CDR2 SYDVKM. The CDR3 is made up of 18 amino acids. V lost 4 bases and J lost 7, with 26 bases in between. CDR3 residues: CASSSLTPGQLRGQPQHF. CDR3 coding DNA: TGTGCCAGCAGTTCCTTAACCCCTGGACAGCTAAGAGGCCAGCCCCAGCATTTT.

This clonotype was seen repeatedly, ten times or more. For a library built for alpha chains, this beta chain is a stray read; little rests on its size. The rearrangement uses TRBV5-1 and TRBJ2-4; either TRBD1 or TRBD2 may fit D (5 bases each). The CDR3 totals 13 residues. The germline V gene encodes CDR1 SGHRS and CDR2 YFSETQ. V lost 2 bases and J 8 bases, leaving 11 bases between the germline ends. In DNA form, the CDR3 reads TGCGCCAGCAGCTTACCCGGGACGCACATTCAGTACTTC. It encodes CASSLPGTHIQYF.

This clonotype was counted at least ten times. Since the library was made to target alpha chains, this beta chain is a stray read and its abundance is not meaningful. This rearrangement joins TRBV5-1 to TRBJ2-1; 8 positions agree with TRBD2. The CDR3 runs to 16 residues. The V gene's germline CDR1 is SGHRS and CDR2 YFSETQ. V lost 4 bases and J lost 5; bases outside the gene matches: 11. CDR3: CASSTGGGRIHNEQFF. The CDR3 DNA reads as TGCGCCAGCAGCACAGGTGGCGGGAGGATCCACAATGAGCAGTTCTTC.

Points on this clonotype: This beta chain is off target for a library built for alpha chains, so its abundance means little. The chain's CDR3 is CASSLGTSGRETQYF. CDR3 DNA: TGTGCCAGCAGCTTAGGGACTAGCGGACGGGAGACCCAGTACTTC. The chain recombines TRBV7-2 with TRBJ2-5; 10 bases are shared with TRBD2. V shed 1 base and J 5 bases; nucleotides not matched to a gene: 4. Germline values: CDR1 SGHTA, CDR2 FQGNSA. CDR3 length: 15 amino acids.

This clonotype was counted at least ten times. Little can be read into the size of this beta chain, an off-target read in a library designed for alpha chains. The chain is built from TRBV11-3 and TRBJ2-3; 13 bases line up with TRBD2. There are 16 residues in the CDR3. Germline V gene sequence: CDR1 SGHNT, CDR2 YENEEA. J was trimmed by 5 bases and V by 4 bases; bases with no gene match: 6. The CDR3 loop reads CASSSGLAGELDTQYF. Here the CDR3 DNA reads TGTGCCAGCAGCTCCGGACTAGCGGGAGAGTTAGATACGCAGTATTTT.

This clonotype was detected many times. Little can be read into the size of this beta chain, an off-target read in a library designed for alpha chains. The chain has TRBV11-2 and TRBJ1-4; D is uncertain. The germline V and J ends were trimmed by 5 bases and 3 bases, with 10 bases remaining between them. CDR1 is SGHAT, CDR2 FQNNGV, per germline. The CDR3 spans 14 residues. As DNA, the CDR3 is TGTGCCAGCAGCCGTGGAAGCGCTAATGAAAAACTGTTTTTT. Translating gives CASSRGSANEKLFF.

This clonotype is medium-sized in the sample. Within a library made for alpha chains, this beta chain is off target, and its count is uninformative. The chain couples TRBV6-1 to TRBJ2-1; no firm D call. The CDR3 covers 14 residues. V was trimmed by 10 bases and J by 4 bases, leaving 17 bases between them. From germline, CDR1 is MNHNS and CDR2 SASEGT. CDR3 coding DNA: TGTGCCATAGACCAAGGAAGGATTTACAATGAGCAGTTCTTC. Protein product: CAIDQGRIYNEQFF.

In this sample, this clonotype is medium-sized. This beta chain appears as a stray read in a library generated for alpha chains; its size is not informative. V is TRBV10-1 and J is TRBJ1-1, with D hard to call. Trimming took 0 bases from V and 0 from J, leaving 2 bases between them. This CDR3 comprises 13 residues. Per the germline V gene, CDR1 is WNHNN and CDR2 is SYGVQD (reference sequence). As DNA, the CDR3 is TGCGCCAGCAGTGAGTCTATGAACACTGAAGCTTTCTTT. Translated, it gives CASSESMNTEAFF.

This clonotype has a count of ten or more. Being off target in a library aimed at alpha chains, this beta chain has a size of little meaning. The chain is built from TRBV28 and TRBJ2-3; 11 nucleotides line up with TRBD1. Germline loops: CDR1 MDHEN, CDR2 SYDVKM. The J segment lost 6 bases and the V segment lost 6 bases, leaving 8 bases of the junction unmatched. This CDR3 contains 15 residues. CDR3 DNA: TGTGCCAGCAGGGGGTGGACAGGGGGCTTGGATACGCAGTATTTT. Amino acids: CASRGWTGGLDTQYF. The variable domain in full, with the rest retrieved from reference TRBV28 and TRBJ2-3, is DVKVTQSSRYLVKRTGEKVFLECVQDMDHENMFWYRQDPGLGLRLIYFSYDVKMKEKGDIPEGYSVSREKKERFSLILESASTNQTSMYLCASRGWTGGLDTQYFGPGTRLTVL.

This clonotype was counted at least ten times. This beta chain slipped into a library made for alpha chains as a stray read, so its size is not meaningful. CDR3 coding DNA: TGTGCCAGCAGCTGGGGAACCTACAATGAGCAGTTCTTC. Translated, it gives CASSWGTYNEQFF. This sequence joins TRBV14 and TRBJ2-1; D not certain. This CDR3 has 13 amino acids. Germline loops: CDR1 SGHDN, CDR2 FVKESK. V was shortened by 5 bases and J by 2 bases, with 7 bases between the two germline ends.

This clonotype came up many times. Being off target in a library aimed at alpha chains, this beta chain has a size of little meaning. V and J are TRBV18 and TRBJ2-5; the match to TRBD2 covers 9 bases. Germline trimming cut 5 bases from V and 2 bases from J; bases unmatched to any gene: 9. The CDR3 loop spans 16 amino acids. The V gene's germline CDR1 is KGHSH and CDR2 LQKENI. As DNA, the CDR3 is TGTGCCAGCTCAGCCGGTCTAGCGGGGACACAAGAGACCCAGTACTTC. Protein product: CASSAGLAGTQETQYF.

Ten or more counts support this clonotype. In a library made to pick up alpha chains, this beta chain is a stray read with a size that means little. This rearrangement joins TRBV9 to TRBJ2-6; D is unresolved. Germline CDR1 and CDR2: SGDLS and YYNGEE. V was clipped by 0 bases and J by 0 bases, with 10 bases between them. This CDR3 region has 17 residues. The CDR3 sequence is CASSVASALSGANVLTF. In DNA, the CDR3 is TGTGCCAGCAGCGTAGCTTCAGCCCTCTCTGGGGCCAACGTCCTGACTTTC.

This clonotype came up many times. Since the library was made to target alpha chains, this beta chain is a stray read and its abundance is not meaningful. The chain links TRBV28 to TRBJ2-7; TRBD1 agrees at 9 bases. V lost 2 bases to trimming and J lost 6 bases; unmatched junction nucleotides: 5. The germline V gene encodes CDR1 MDHEN and CDR2 SYDVKM. The CDR3 spans 14 residues. The CDR3 nucleotides read TGTGCCAGCAGTTTAGGGGACAGGGCTTCCGAGCAGTACGTC. It specifies CASSLGDRASEQYV.

This clonotype came up many times. This beta chain lies outside the target of a library built for alpha chains; its clone size means little. This chain connects TRBV24-1 to TRBJ2-3; 8 bases are shared with TRBD2. Per the germline V gene, CDR1 is KGHDR and CDR2 is SFDVKD. The V segment lost 10 bases and the J segment 1 base; nucleotides outside the gene matches: 9. The CDR3 sequence is 15 residues long. CDR3 DNA sequence: TGTGCCACAAATAGGGCGGGAGGTGGCACAGATACGCAGTATTTT. Translating gives CATNRAGGGTDTQYF.

A word on this clonotype: As an off-target read in a library built for alpha chains, this beta chain has a frequency of little significance. The gene calls are TRBV5-1 and TRBJ2-2; D is undetermined. The CDR3 is 13 amino acids. Deletions cut 0 bases from V and 4 bases from J, with 4 bases between. Germline-derived CDR1 and CDR2 are SGHRS and YFSETQ. The CDR3 loop is CASSLGITGELFF. As DNA, the CDR3 is TGCGCCAGCAGCTTGGGTATCACCGGGGAGCTGTTTTTT.

This clonotype was recorded at least ten times. The junction departs from the called germline gene at one end, perhaps through a read error. The size of this beta chain means little, since it is a stray read in a library made for alpha chains. V is TRBV5-5 and J is TRBJ1-2; D possibly corresponds to TRBD1 (6 bases). Germline-derived CDR1 and CDR2 are SGHKS and YYEKEE (reference sequence). The CDR3 has 13 amino acids. The CDR3 protein is CASSLDSDYGYTF. The CDR3 nucleotides read TGTGCCAGCAGTTTGGACAGTGACTATGGCTACACCTTC.

At least ten counts were recorded for this clonotype. This beta chain slipped into a library made for alpha chains as a stray read, so its size is not meaningful. V gene TRBV3-1 combines with J gene TRBJ1-1; unclear D gene. Germline V gene sequence: CDR1 LGHDT, CDR2 YNNKEL (reference sequence). V shed 0 bases and J shed 8 bases, with 10 bases lying between them. CDR3 size: 13 residues. The CDR3 loop reads CASSQDEGFEAFF. CDR3 nucleotide sequence: TGTGCCAGCAGCCAAGATGAAGGGTTCGAAGCTTTCTTT.

A word on this clonotype: Found in a library prepared for alpha chains, this beta chain is an off-target read, and its abundance has little meaning. This chain joins TRBV7-9 and TRBJ2-1, with unresolved D. The CDR3 length is 12 residues. Per the germline V gene, CDR1 is SEHNR and CDR2 is FQNEAQ (reference sequence). V lost 6 bases to trimming and J lost 5 bases, with 8 bases between them. Written as DNA, the CDR3 is TGTGCCAGCAGTATACTCGACAATGAGCAGTTCTTC. Protein: CASSILDNEQFF.

Remarks on this clonotype: A junction boundary mismatches the germline segment, possibly from a read error. Found in a library prepared for alpha chains, this beta chain is an off-target read, and its abundance has little meaning. The J gene is TRBJ2-2, the V gene TRBV7-7, with D possibly TRBD2 on 5 matching bases. The CDR3 covers 16 residues. Germline V gene lookup returns CDR1 SSHAT and CDR2 FNYEAQ (reference sequence). DNA for the CDR3: TGTGCTAGCAGTCCTATGGAGGACTCCTACACCGGGGAGCTGTTTTTT. As protein: CASSPMEDSYTGELFF.

This clonotype was counted many times. Within a library made for alpha chains, this beta chain is off target, and its count is uninformative. The chain has TRBV12-3 or TRBV12-4 and TRBJ1-3, with TRBD1 matching 11 bases. Trimming at V came to 6 bases and at J to 3 bases, leaving 7 bases not matched to a gene. The CDR3 is 16 amino acids. The CDR3 nucleotides are TGTGCCAGCAGACGGACAGGGGGCTTTTTTGGAAACACCATATATTTT. This encodes CASRRTGGFFGNTIYF.